A selection of T cell receptor beta chains follows, all from one sample in a study of cytomegalovirus exposure and HLA in healthy donors. Data came from immunoSEQ multiplex PCR; TCRdb stores just in-frame clones and leaves some out. The sample has 150,000 to 200,000 clones, 80% to 85% seen once. Sequencing input: PBMCs. These receptors were collected from a middle-aged woman in good health and CMV-seronegative. Each CDR3 is given with its conserved first and last residue. Fields, in order: D gene, clone size, J gene, V gene, CDR3 protein, CDR3 DNA. The D gene is left open where the match is weak. The size entry is marked missing in some rows and otherwise reads once, few, many or a size class.

>NA|few|TRBJ2-2|TRBV27
CASSGQNTGELFF
TGTGCCAGCAGTGGCCAGAACACCGGGGAGCTGTTTTTT
>NA|once|TRBJ1-5|TRBV11-2
CASSLGGHPNQPQHF
TGTGCCAGCAGCTTAGGCGGACATCCCAATCAGCCCCAGCATTTT
>TRBD1|NA|TRBJ2-2|TRBV19
CASKTGGANTGELFF
TGTGCCAGTAAGACAGGGGGCGCGAACACCGGGGAGCTGTTTTTT
>TRBD1|NA|TRBJ1-1|TRBV11-3
CASSPTTGGTEAFF
TGTGCCAGCAGCCCAACGACAGGGGGGACTGAAGCTTTCTTT
>NA|NA|TRBJ2-1|TRBV7-9
CASSPLVDEQFF
TGTGCCAGCAGCCCGCTAGTAGATGAGCAGTTCTTC
>NA|NA|TRBJ1-1|TRBV9
CASRAGDNTEAFF
TGTGCCAGCAGAGCAGGGGATAACACTGAAGCTTTCTTT
>TRBD1|NA|TRBJ1-2|TRBV5-1
CAGSSGTGSMGYTF
TGCGCCGGCAGCTCCGGGACAGGGAGTATGGGCTACACCTTC
>TRBD1|NA|TRBJ1-1|TRBV19
CASSIDAGTEF
TGTGCCAGTAGTATAGATGCCGGGACAGAGTTT
>TRBD2|few|TRBJ2-7|TRBV7-2
CASSPGLAGPYEQYF
TGTGCCAGCAGCCCAGGACTAGCGGGACCCTACGAGCAGTACTTC
>NA|NA|TRBJ1-3|TRBV27
CASSPEYSGNTIYF
TGTGCCAGCAGTCCCGAGTACTCTGGAAACACCATATATTTT
>NA|NA|TRBJ1-4|TRBV4-3
CASSTAPGREKLFF
TGCGCCAGCAGCACGGCCCCGGGGAGGGAAAAACTGTTTTTT
>TRBD1|NA|TRBJ1-2|TRBV5-1
CASSLAQGGGYTF
TGCGCCAGCAGCTTGGCGCAGGGGGGTGGCTACACCTTC
>TRBD2|NA|TRBJ2-1|TRBV11-3
CASIPGRGEGRYNEQFF
TGTGCCAGCATCCCGGGTCGGGGGGAGGGCCGCTACAATGAGCAGTTCTTC
>TRBD2|NA|TRBJ2-3|TRBV19
CASSSSGRGTDTQYF
TGTGCCAGTAGCTCTAGCGGGAGAGGCACAGATACGCAGTATTTT
>NA|NA|TRBJ2-2|TRBV7-6
CASSLEGTGPNTGELFF
TGTGCCAGCAGCTTAGAGGGTACAGGACCGAACACCGGGGAGCTGTTTTTT
>NA|NA|TRBJ2-5|TRBV5-4
CASSLAGSEGETQYF
TGTGCCAGCAGCTTGGCCGGATCCGAGGGAGAGACCCAGTACTTC
>NA|once|TRBJ1-1|TRBV7-2
CASSLERFGTEAFF
TGTGCCAGCAGCCTAGAGAGGTTTGGCACTGAAGCTTTCTTT
>NA|few|TRBJ1-1|TRBV5-1
CASSLSQGHTEAFF
TGCGCCAGCAGCTTGAGCCAGGGGCACACTGAAGCTTTCTTT
>NA|NA|TRBJ1-4|TRBV7-2
CASSSSGRGEKLFF
TGTGCCAGCAGCTCCTCGGGGCGGGGTGAAAAACTGTTTTTT
>TRBD2|NA|TRBJ2-5|TRBV27
CASSFGRIETQYF
TGTGCCAGCAGTTTCGGGAGGATAGAGACCCAGTACTTC
>TRBD1|once|TRBJ2-1|TRBV5-4
CASSSGTGGYNEQFF
TGTGCCAGCAGTTCCGGGACAGGGGGTTACAATGAGCAGTTCTTC
>NA|NA|TRBJ1-3|TRBV9
CASSTPRTGTSSGNTIYF
TGTGCCAGCAGCACGCCAAGGACTGGGACAAGCTCTGGAAACACCATATATTTT
>TRBD1|NA|TRBJ2-7|TRBV11-2
CASSTRQGPISYEQYF
TGTGCCAGCAGCACCAGACAGGGGCCTATTTCCTACGAGCAGTACTTC
>NA|NA|TRBJ2-3|TRBV4-2
CASIKRQDRDTDTQYF
TGTGCCAGCATCAAAAGACAAGATCGGGACACAGATACGCAGTATTTT
>NA|NA|TRBJ1-1|TRBV19
CASSQTENTEAFF
TGTGCCAGTAGTCAAACAGAGAACACTGAAGCTTTCTTT
>NA|NA|TRBJ1-2|TRBV7-2
CASSLQGFIGYTF
TGTGCCAGCAGCTTACAGGGGTTCATTGGCTACACCTTC
>NA|NA|TRBJ1-2|TRBV7-2
CASSLGRQGNYGYTF
TGTGCCAGCAGCTTAGGACGGCAGGGAAACTATGGCTACACCTTC
>NA|NA|TRBJ2-7|TRBV7-2
CASSFLRDPGEQYF
TGTGCCAGCAGCTTCTTGCGGGACCCCGGCGAGCAGTACTTC
>NA|NA|TRBJ2-7|TRBV9
CASSPLGSSYEQYF
TGTGCCAGCAGCCCCCTCGGTAGCTCCTACGAGCAGTACTTC
>NA|NA|TRBJ2-7|TRBV11-2
CASSSTGSSYEQYF
TGTGCCAGCAGTTCCACAGGGAGCTCCTACGAGCAGTACTTC
>TRBD2|once|TRBJ2-7|TRBV9
CASSVTSGTVYEQYF
TGTGCCAGCAGCGTCACTAGCGGGACTGTCTACGAGCAGTACTTC
>NA|NA|TRBJ1-1|TRBV5-8
CASSLDRDPYTEAFF
TGTGCCAGCAGCTTGGACCGGGATCCATACACTGAAGCTTTCTTT
>NA|NA|TRBJ2-2|TRBV7-7
CASSLRPNTGELFF
TGTGCCAGCAGCTTGCGCCCGAACACCGGGGAGCTGTTTTTT
>NA|NA|TRBJ1-3|TRBV19
CASSIRSRAGNTIYF
TGTGCCAGTAGTATTAGGTCCAGAGCGGGAAACACCATATATTTT
>NA|medium-sized|TRBJ2-1|TRBV29-1
CSVRESYNEQFF
TGCAGCGTTCGAGAGAGCTACAATGAGCAGTTCTTC